This T cell receptor beta chain was profiled in a study of blood T cell repertoires in COVID-19. At the level of the study: There were acute and convalescent COVID-19 samples, and they came from the United States, Italy and Spain. The analysed material was cDNA or gDNA that came from T cells, B-cell-depleted T cells, or PBMCs.

Trimming removed 5 bases from V and 10 bases from J, with 15 bases in between. This CDR3 region has 13 residues. In germline, CDR1 is SGHTA, CDR2 FQGNSA. Original data processing: Amplification of reference gene primers provided the estimated nucleated cell counts. Repertoires were generated with immunoSEQ multiplex PCR, while TCRdb's copy carries only in-frame clones and drops some. For V, J and clone size, that table is used; D and trimming come from the DNA. The repertoire has more than 250,000 clones, 86% of them found once; the top ten carry around 2.1%. Sequencing was carried out using peripheral blood. The TCR was taken from a woman aged 30 to 39 who had recovered from COVID-19. This chain links TRBV7-2 with TRBJ1-5, with D hard to call. This CDR3 is CASSPLEGSPQHF. The CDR3 DNA reads as TGTGCCAGCAGCCCATTAGAGGGATCCCCCCAGCATTTT.